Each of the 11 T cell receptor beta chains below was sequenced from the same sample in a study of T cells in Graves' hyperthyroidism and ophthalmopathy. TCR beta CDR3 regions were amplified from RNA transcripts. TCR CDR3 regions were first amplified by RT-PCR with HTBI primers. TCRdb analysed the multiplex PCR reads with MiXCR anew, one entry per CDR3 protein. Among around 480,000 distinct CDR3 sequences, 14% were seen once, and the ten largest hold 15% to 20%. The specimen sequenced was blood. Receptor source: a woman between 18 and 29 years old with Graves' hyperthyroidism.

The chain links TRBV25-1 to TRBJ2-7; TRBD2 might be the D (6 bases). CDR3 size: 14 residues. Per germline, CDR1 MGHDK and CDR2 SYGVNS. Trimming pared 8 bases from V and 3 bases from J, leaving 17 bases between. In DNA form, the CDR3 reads TGTGCCAGCTCCAACGGGGGAGTTCTCTACGAGCAGTACTTC. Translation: CASSNGGVLYEQYF.

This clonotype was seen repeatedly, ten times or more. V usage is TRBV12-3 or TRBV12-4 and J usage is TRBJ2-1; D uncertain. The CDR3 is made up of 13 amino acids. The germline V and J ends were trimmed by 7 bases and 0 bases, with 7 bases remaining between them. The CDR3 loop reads CASKRPSYNEQFF. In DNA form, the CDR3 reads TGTGCCAGCAAGCGACCCTCCTACAATGAGCAGTTCTTC.

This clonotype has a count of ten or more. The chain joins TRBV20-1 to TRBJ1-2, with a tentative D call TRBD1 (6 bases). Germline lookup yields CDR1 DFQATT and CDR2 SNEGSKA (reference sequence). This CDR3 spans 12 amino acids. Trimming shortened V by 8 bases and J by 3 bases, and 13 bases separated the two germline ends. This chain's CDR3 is CSSHRVDYGYTF. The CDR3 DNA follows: TGCAGTTCGCACAGGGTTGACTATGGCTACACCTTC.

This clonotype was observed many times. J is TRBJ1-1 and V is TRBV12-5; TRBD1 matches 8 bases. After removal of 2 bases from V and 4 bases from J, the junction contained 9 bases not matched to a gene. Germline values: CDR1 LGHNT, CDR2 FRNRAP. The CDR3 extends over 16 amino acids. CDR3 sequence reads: CASGLPSGGTRTEAFF. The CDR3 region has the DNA TGTGCTAGTGGTTTGCCATCAGGGGGCACGCGCACTGAAGCTTTCTTT.

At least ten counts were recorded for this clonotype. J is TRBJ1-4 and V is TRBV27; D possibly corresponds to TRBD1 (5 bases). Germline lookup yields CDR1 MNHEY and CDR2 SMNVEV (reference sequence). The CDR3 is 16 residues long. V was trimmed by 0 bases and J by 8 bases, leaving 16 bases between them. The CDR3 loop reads CASSLSWQGGREKLFF. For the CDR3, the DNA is TGTGCCAGCAGTTTATCGTGGCAGGGAGGTCGGGAAAAACTGTTTTTT. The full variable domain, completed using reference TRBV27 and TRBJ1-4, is EAQVTQNPRYLITVTGKKLTVTCSQNMNHEYMSWYRQDPGLGLRQIYYSMNVEVTDKGDVPEGYKVSRKEKRNFPLILESPSPNQTSLYFCASSLSWQGGREKLFFGSGTQLSVL.

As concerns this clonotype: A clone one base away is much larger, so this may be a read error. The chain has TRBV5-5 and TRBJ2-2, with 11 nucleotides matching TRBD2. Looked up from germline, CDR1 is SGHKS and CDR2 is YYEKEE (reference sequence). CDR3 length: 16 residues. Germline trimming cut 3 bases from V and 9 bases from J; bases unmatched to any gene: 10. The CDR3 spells CASSSEGLAVHRELFF. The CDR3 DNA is TGTGCCAGCAGCTCGGAGGGACTAGCGGTTCACCGGGAGCTGTTTTTT.

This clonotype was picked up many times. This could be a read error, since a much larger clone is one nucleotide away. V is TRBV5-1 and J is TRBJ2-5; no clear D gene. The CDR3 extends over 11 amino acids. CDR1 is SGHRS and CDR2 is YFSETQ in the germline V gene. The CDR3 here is CASSSKETQYF. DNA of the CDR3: TGTGCCAGCAGTTCAAAAGAGACCCAGTACTTC.

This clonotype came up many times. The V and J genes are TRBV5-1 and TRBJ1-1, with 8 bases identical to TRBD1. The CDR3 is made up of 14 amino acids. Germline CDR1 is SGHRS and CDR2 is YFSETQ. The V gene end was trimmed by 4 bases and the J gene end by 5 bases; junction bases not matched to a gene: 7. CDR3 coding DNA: TGCGCCAGCAGCCGAGGACAGGGATGGACTGAAGCTTTCTTT. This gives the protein CASSRGQGWTEAFF.

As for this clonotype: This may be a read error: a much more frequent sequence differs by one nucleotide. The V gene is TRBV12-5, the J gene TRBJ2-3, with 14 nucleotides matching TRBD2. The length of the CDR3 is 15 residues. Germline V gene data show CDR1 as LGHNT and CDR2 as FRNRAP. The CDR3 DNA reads TGTGCTAGTGGTTCCGGACTAGCGGGAGGAGATACGCACTATTTT. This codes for CASGSGLAGGDTHYF.

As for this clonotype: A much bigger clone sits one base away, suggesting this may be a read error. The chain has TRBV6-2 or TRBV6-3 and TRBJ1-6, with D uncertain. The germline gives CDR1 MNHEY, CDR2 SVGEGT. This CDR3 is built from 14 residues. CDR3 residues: CASSYSPGNLPLHF. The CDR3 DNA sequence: TGTGCCAGCAGTTACTCGCCGGGGAATTTACCCCTCCACTTT.

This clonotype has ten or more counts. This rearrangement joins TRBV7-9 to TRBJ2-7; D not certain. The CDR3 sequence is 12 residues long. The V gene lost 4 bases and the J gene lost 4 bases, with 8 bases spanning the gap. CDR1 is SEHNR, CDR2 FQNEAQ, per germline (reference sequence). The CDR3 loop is CASSYLAYEQYV. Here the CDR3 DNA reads TGTGCCAGCAGCTACTTGGCGTACGAGCAGTACGTC.